This is a list of T cell receptor beta chains from one sample in a study of blood T cell repertoires in COVID-19. Only in-frame clones appear in the TCRdb table, and some are missing; sequencing was by immunoSEQ multiplex PCR. The sample holds around 45,000 clones, roughly 63% seen once. The sequenced sample was peripheral blood. The receptors originated from a man older than 75 with acute or convalescent COVID-19. Each CDR3 is given with its conserved first and last residue. D genes are given only for firm matches. Clone sizes are given selectively: once, few, many, or a class where the clone is expanded.

j_call | d_call | v_call | clone_size | cdr3_nt | cdr3_aa
TRBJ2-7 | - | TRBV9 | - | TGTGCCAGCAGCTTCGGACAGGTCGGAGGGCCCTACGAGCAGTACTTC | CASSFGQVGGPYEQYF
TRBJ1-2 | TRBD1 | TRBV11-2 | few | TGTGCCAGCGCCCAGGGGACAGGGGGCCCTAATAACTATGGCTACACCTTC | CASAQGTGGPNNYGYTF
TRBJ2-1 | TRBD1 | TRBV9 | - | TGTGCCAGCAGCGTAGGGGACAGGGATGAGCAGTTCTTC | CASSVGDRDEQFF
TRBJ1-2 | - | TRBV28 | - | TGTGCCAGCAGAAAGGCGACAGGTGCCCCCGGTGTTTACGGCTATGGCTACACCTTC | CASRKATGAPGVYGYGYTF
TRBJ1-2 | TRBD1 | TRBV5-1 | - | TGCGCCAGCAGCTTGGGGACAGGGGGACGTGGCTACACCTTC | CASSLGTGGRGYTF
TRBJ2-6 | TRBD2 | TRBV15 | - | TGTGCCACCAGAGCGGGGGGGCGTGGGGCCAACGTCCTGACTTTC | CATRAGGRGANVLTF
TRBJ1-1 | - | TRBV29-1 | - | TGCAGCGCAGCAGACAGCAACACTGAAGCTTTCTTT | CSAADSNTEAFF
TRBJ1-2 | - | TRBV6-4 | - | TGTGCCAGCAGCCCAGGACAGAACTATGGCTACACCTTC | CASSPGQNYGYTF
TRBJ1-5 | TRBD1 | TRBV19 | - | TGTGCCAGTAGTATCATGACAGGGAGGCAGCCCCAGCATTTT | CASSIMTGRQPQHF
TRBJ2-1 | TRBD1 | TRBV6-6 | - | TGTGCCAGCAGCACGAAACAGGGGTTACCTGAGCAGTTCTTC | CASSTKQGLPEQFF
TRBJ2-1 | - | TRBV9 | few | TGTGCCAGCAGCGTGAGCGGACTCTACAATGAGCAGTTCTTC | CASSVSGLYNEQFF
TRBJ2-1 | - | TRBV18 | many | TGTGCCAGCTCACGGGCCACGAGCTCCTACAATGAGCAGTTCTTC | CASSRATSSYNEQFF
TRBJ1-1 | TRBD1 | TRBV18 | - | TGTGCCAGCTCAGTGGACAGGGTGAACACTGAAGCTTTCTTT | CASSVDRVNTEAFF
TRBJ2-2 | TRBD1 | TRBV24-1 | - | TGTGCCACCAGTGCCGGGACAGGCTGGGACACCGGGGAGCTGTTTTTT | CATSAGTGWDTGELFF
TRBJ1-2 | TRBD1 | TRBV6-4 | once | TGTGCCAGCCTACAGGGGGGGGACAGATTTTTTAACTATGGCTACACCTTC | CASLQGGDRFFNYGYTF
TRBJ1-2 | - | TRBV28 | few | TGTGCCAGCAGGCGGTCTAACTATGGCTACACCTTC | CASRRSNYGYTF
TRBJ1-2 | - | TRBV14 | few | TGTGCCAGCAGCCCCCAGGCTTGGCGGGGTGGCTACACCTTC | CASSPQAWRGGYTF
TRBJ1-5 | TRBD1 | TRBV6-5 | - | TGTGCCAGCAGTTACTCCTGGACAGGGAATCAGCCCCAGCATTTT | CASSYSWTGNQPQHF
TRBJ1-5 | - | TRBV6-5 | once | - | CASSSSSMGIGQPQHF
TRBJ1-4 | - | TRBV3-1/TRBV3-2 | once | TGTGCCAGCAGCCCCGGGCAGGGTGGGGCTAATGAAAAACTGTTTTTT | CASSPGQGGANEKLFF
TRBJ1-6 | - | TRBV30 | - | TGTGCCTGGAGTGTACCGGGTAATTCACCCCTCCACTTT | CAWSVPGNSPLHF
TRBJ2-1 | TRBD2 | TRBV11-2 | - | TGTGCCAGCAGCTTAGATCCGGATAGCGGGGACAATGAGCAGTTCTTC | CASSLDPDSGDNEQFF
TRBJ2-3 | - | TRBV5-1 | - | TGCGCCAGCAGCACCACTAGCACAGATACGCAGTATTTT | CASSTTSTDTQYF
TRBJ2-3 | - | TRBV13 | - | TGTGCCAGCCATAACAGTAAGGGGGCAGATACGCAGTATTTT | CASHNSKGADTQYF
TRBJ2-5 | TRBD1 | TRBV18 | - | TGTGCCAGCTCACCGAGAGAACAGGGGGTACAAGAGACCCAGTACTTC | CASSPREQGVQETQYF
TRBJ1-1 | - | TRBV5-5 | - | TGTGCCAGCAGCTTTACTGTGAACACTGAAGCTTTCTTT | CASSFTVNTEAFF
TRBJ2-2 | TRBD1 | TRBV7-9 | few | TGTGCCAGCAGCCGGGGACAGTACACCGGGGAGCTGTTTTTT | CASSRGQYTGELFF
TRBJ1-1 | - | TRBV10-1 | - | TGCGCCAGCAGTCGAAACTCGGTCACTGAAGCTTTCTTT | CASSRNSVTEAFF
TRBJ1-5 | - | TRBV7-8 | - | TGTGCCAGCAGCTTAGGAGGCCTGGAGCCCCAGCATTTT | CASSLGGLEPQHF
TRBJ2-4 | TRBD2 | TRBV5-4 | - | TGTGCCAGCAGTCCCGGACTAGCGGGGGGGAAAAACATTCAGTACTTC | CASSPGLAGGKNIQYF
TRBJ2-1 | TRBD2 | TRBV6-2/TRBV6-3 | - | TGTGCCAGCAGTATACTAGCGACCTACTCCTACAATGAGCAGTTCTTC | CASSILATYSYNEQFF
TRBJ1-6 | - | TRBV18 | - | TGTGCCAGCTCACCTCCAGGTGTCTATAATTCACCCCTCCACTTT | CASSPPGVYNSPLHF
TRBJ2-1 | TRBD2 | TRBV18 | - | TGTGCCAGCTCACCACCCGGGACTAGCGGGAGAGAGGAGGAGCAGTTCTTC | CASSPPGTSGREEEQFF
TRBJ1-2 | TRBD1 | TRBV11-2 | - | TGTGCCAGCAGCTCCCCCGGTCTCGGGACAGGGGGTGTCTCCTTC | CASSSPGLGTGGVSF
TRBJ1-5 | - | TRBV5-5 | - | TGTGCCAGCAGCCGACGGACACTAAATCAGCCCCAGCATTTT | CASSRRTLNQPQHF
TRBJ1-6 | - | TRBV9 | - | TGTGCCAGCAGCGCCCGACAGGAAGGAAATTCACCCCTCCACTTT | CASSARQEGNSPLHF
TRBJ1-6 | TRBD1 | TRBV13 | - | TGTGCCAGCAGCTTCGGGACAGGGGTCCGGTCACCCCTCCACTTT | CASSFGTGVRSPLHF
TRBJ2-3 | TRBD2 | TRBV7-9 | - | TGTGCCAGCACTAGCGGACCCACAGATACGCAGTATTTT | CASTSGPTDTQYF
TRBJ2-1 | - | TRBV5-1 | - | TGCGCCAGCAGCTTTAGTGGCAATGAGCAGTTCTTC | CASSFSGNEQFF
TRBJ1-3 | - | TRBV7-7 | - | TGTGCTAGCAGCCCCCTCGGAGACCACTCTGGAAACACCATATATTTT | CASSPLGDHSGNTIYF
TRBJ2-3 | TRBD2 | TRBV3-1/TRBV3-2 | - | TGTGCCAGCAGCTGGGGTGGCGGGAGGGCCGGAGATACGCAGTATTTT | CASSWGGGRAGDTQYF
TRBJ2-1 | TRBD2 | TRBV7-6 | few | TGTGCCAGCAGCTTAGAATGGCTAGCGGGACTCAATGAGCAGTTCTTC | CASSLEWLAGLNEQFF
TRBJ2-1 | - | TRBV18 | - | TGTGCCAGCTCACCACCGGGGCGAGGAGGGGAGCTCTACAATGAGCAGTTCTTC | CASSPPGRGGELYNEQFF
TRBJ1-5 | TRBD1 | TRBV30 | - | TGTGCCTGGAGTACCACAGGGGATCAGCCCCAGCATTTT | CAWSTTGDQPQHF
TRBJ1-1 | TRBD1 | TRBV11-2 | - | TGTGCCAGCGGTCCGATAGCAGGGGGCACTGAAGCTTTCTTT | CASGPIAGGTEAFF
TRBJ2-7 | TRBD2 | TRBV4-1 | - | TGCGCCAGCAGCCACCTCCGGACTAGCGGCTACGAGCAGTACTTC | CASSHLRTSGYEQYF
TRBJ1-2 | TRBD1 | TRBV10-3 | few | TGTGCCATCAGTGAGTCGCGGGACAGCTATGGCTACACCTTC | CAISESRDSYGYTF